This TCR beta chain was identified during a study of human T cells and chemical hapten exposure. Overall study context: Small volume differences among pooled libraries mainly caused per-sample TCR yield variation.

This clonotype was counted ten times or more. Researchers extracted total RNA from unfractionated whole blood. Individual cDNA molecules received unique molecular identifiers in the library. TCRdb reprocessed the reads via MiXCR and lists one record per CDR3 protein. This sample has about 120,000 distinct CDR3 sequences, with more than 8.5% found just once. The clonotype originates from a human donor in good health. Some clones in this sample may be carry-over from other donors' samples. Material for sequencing was whole blood.

The CDR3, as DNA: TGCGCCAGCAGCCAAGGGGCTGCCGGACAGGGGGCGCATGGCTACACCTTC. Translated, it gives CASSQGAAGQGAHGYTF. The V gene is TRBV4-3, the J gene TRBJ1-2, with 11 bases lining up with TRBD1. Per germline, CDR1 LGHNA and CDR2 YSLEER. This CDR3 is 17 amino acids long. V gave up 1 base and J gave up 6 bases; unmatched junction bases: 10.